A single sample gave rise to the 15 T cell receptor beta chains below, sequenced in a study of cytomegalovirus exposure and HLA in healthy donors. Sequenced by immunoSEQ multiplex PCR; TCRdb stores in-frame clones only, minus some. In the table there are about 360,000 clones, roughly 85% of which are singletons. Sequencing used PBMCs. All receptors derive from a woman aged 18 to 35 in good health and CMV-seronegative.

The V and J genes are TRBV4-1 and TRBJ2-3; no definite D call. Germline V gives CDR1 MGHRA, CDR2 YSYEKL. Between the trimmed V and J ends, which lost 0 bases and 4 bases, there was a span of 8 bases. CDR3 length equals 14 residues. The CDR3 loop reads CASSQELPPDTQYF. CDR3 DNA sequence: TGCGCCAGCAGCCAAGAACTCCCCCCAGATACGCAGTATTTT.

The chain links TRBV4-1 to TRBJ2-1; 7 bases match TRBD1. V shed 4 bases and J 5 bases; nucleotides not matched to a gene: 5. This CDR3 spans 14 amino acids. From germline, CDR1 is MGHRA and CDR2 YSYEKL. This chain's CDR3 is CASSPTGTDNEQFF. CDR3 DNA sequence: TGCGCCAGCAGCCCAACCGGGACAGACAATGAGCAGTTCTTC.

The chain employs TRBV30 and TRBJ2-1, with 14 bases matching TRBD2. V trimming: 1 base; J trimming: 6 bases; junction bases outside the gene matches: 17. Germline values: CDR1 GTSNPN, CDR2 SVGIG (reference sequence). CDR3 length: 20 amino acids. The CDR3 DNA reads TGTGCCTGGAGTGGCCCAAGACTAGCGGGAGGGCCTAATCATCCCAATGAGCAGTTCTTC. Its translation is CAWSGPRLAGGPNHPNEQFF. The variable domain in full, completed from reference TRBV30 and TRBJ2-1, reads SQTIHQWPATLVQPVGSPLSLECTVEGTSNPNLYWYRQAAGRGLQLLFYSVGIGQISSEVPQNLSASRPQDRQFILSSKKLLLSDSGFYLCAWSGPRLAGGPNHPNEQFFGPGTRLTVL.

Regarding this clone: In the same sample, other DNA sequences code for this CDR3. This CDR3 is CASSLTSGGASDTQYF. CDR3 coding DNA: TGCGCCAGCAGCCTGACTAGCGGGGGTGCCTCAGATACGCAGTATTTT. This sequence joins TRBV5-1 and TRBJ2-3, with 12 nucleotides matching TRBD2. The CDR3 is made up of 16 amino acids. Germline lookup yields CDR1 SGHRS and CDR2 YFSETQ. Trimming removed 4 bases from V and 4 bases from J; junction bases left unmatched: 7.

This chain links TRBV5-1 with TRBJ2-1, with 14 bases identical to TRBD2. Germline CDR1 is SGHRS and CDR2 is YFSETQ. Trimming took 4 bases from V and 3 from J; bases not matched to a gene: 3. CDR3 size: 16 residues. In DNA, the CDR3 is TGCGCCAGCAGCACCGGACTAGCGGGGGGCTACAATGAGCAGTTCTTC. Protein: CASSTGLAGGYNEQFF.

CDR3 sequence: CASSTIAGEFDEQFF. CDR3 nucleotides: TGTGCCAGCAGCACCATAGCGGGGGAGTTCGATGAGCAGTTCTTC. The J gene is TRBJ2-1, the V gene TRBV5-4; 9 positions agree with TRBD2. V shed 4 bases, J shed 8 bases, and the junction held 10 bases outside the gene matches. The V gene's germline CDR1 is SGHNT and CDR2 YYREEE (reference sequence). The CDR3 consists of 15 residues.

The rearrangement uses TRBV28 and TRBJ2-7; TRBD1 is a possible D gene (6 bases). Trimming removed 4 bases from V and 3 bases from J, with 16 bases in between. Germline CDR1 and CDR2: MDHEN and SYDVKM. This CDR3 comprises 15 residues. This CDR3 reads CASSSRTKTGYEQYF. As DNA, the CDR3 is TGTGCCAGCAGTTCCCGAACGAAGACAGGCTACGAGCAGTACTTC.

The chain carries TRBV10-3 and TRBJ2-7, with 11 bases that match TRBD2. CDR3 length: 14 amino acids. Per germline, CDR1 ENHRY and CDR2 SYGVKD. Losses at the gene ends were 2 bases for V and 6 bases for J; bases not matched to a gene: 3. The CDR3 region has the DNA TGTGCCATCAGTGAGGAACTAGCGGGGGCCGAGCAGTACTTC. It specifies CAISEELAGAEQYF.

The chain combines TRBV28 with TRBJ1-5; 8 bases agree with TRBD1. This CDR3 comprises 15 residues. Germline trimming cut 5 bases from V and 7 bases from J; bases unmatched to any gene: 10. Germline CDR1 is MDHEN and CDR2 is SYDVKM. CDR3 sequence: CASSPPGGASQPQHF. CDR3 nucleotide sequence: TGTGCCAGCAGTCCCCCAGGGGGCGCCTCGCAGCCCCAGCATTTT.

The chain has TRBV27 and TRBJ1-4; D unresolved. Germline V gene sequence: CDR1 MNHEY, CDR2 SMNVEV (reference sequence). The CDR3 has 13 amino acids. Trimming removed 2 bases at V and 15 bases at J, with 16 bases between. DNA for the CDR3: TGTGCCAGCAGTTTAATGGCGGGAAAAGTTATGTTTTTT. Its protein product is CASSLMAGKVMFF. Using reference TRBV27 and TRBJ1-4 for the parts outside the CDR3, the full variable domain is EAQVTQNPRYLITVTGKKLTVTCSQNMNHEYMSWYRQDPGLGLRQIYYSMNVEVTDKGDVPEGYKVSRKEKRNFPLILESPSPNQTSLYFCASSLMAGKVMFFGSGTQLSVL.

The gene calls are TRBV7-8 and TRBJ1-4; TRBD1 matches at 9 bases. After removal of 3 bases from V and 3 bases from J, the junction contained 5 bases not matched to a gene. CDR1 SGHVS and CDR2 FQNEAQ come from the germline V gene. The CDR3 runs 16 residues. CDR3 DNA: TGTGCCAGCAGCTTGGGGACAGGGTCAGCTAATGAAAAACTGTTTTTT. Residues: CASSLGTGSANEKLFF. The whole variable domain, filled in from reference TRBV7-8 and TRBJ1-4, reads GAGVSQSPRYKVAKRGQDVALRCDPISGHVSLFWYQQALGQGPEFLTYFQNEAQLDKSGLPSDRFFAERPEGSVSTLKIQRTQQEDSAVYLCASSLGTGSANEKLFFGSGTQLSVL.

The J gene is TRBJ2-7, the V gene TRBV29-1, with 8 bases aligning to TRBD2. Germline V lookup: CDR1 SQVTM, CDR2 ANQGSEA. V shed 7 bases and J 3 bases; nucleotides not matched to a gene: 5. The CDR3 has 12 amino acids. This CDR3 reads CSARSGVYEQYF. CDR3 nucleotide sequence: TGCAGCGCCCGTAGCGGGGTCTACGAGCAGTACTTC.

The CDR3: CASREGGVNEQFF. DNA for the CDR3: TGTGCCAGCAGGGAGGGGGGGGTCAATGAGCAGTTCTTC. This chain links TRBV27 with TRBJ2-1, with D possibly being TRBD2 (7 bases). Germline V gives CDR1 MNHEY, CDR2 SMNVEV (reference sequence). V lost 6 bases to trimming and J lost 6 bases, with 12 bases between them. This CDR3 has 13 residues.

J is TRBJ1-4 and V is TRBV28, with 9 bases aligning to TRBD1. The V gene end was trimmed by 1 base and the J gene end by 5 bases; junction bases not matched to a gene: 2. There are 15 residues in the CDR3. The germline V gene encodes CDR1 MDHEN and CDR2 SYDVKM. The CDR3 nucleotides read TGTGCCAGCAGTTTATCACAGGGGGCGAATGAAAAACTGTTTTTT. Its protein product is CASSLSQGANEKLFF. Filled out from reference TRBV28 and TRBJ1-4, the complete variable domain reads DVKVTQSSRYLVKRTGEKVFLECVQDMDHENMFWYRQDPGLGLRLIYFSYDVKMKEKGDIPEGYSVSREKKERFSLILESASTNQTSMYLCASSLSQGANEKLFFGSGTQLSVL.

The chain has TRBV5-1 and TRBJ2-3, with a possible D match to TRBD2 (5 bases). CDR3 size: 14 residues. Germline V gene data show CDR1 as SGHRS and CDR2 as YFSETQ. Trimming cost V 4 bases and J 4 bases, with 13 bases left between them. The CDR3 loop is CASSMGAQADTQYF. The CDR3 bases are TGCGCCAGCAGCATGGGAGCCCAAGCAGATACGCAGTATTTT.